This is a list of T cell receptor beta chains from one sample in a study of shared clonotypes between healthy human individuals. TCRdb keeps only in-frame clones here, not all; method: immunoSEQ multiplex PCR. The table shows about 2.1 million clones, with just over 90% occurring only once. The material sequenced was naive CD8+ T cells from PBMCs. These receptors all stem from a man aged 18 to 29 in good health. Some clones in this sample may be carry-over from other donors' samples. Each CDR3 is given without its conserved first and last residue. Each record gives: D gene, V gene, clone size, CDR3 protein. The D gene is left open where the match is weak. Clone size is given for some rows only: seen once, a few or many times, or a class if the clone is expanded.

-,TRBV7-3,-,ASSLRGESTDTQY
-,TRBV5-1,-,ASSRTAEGYYEQY
-,TRBV14,-,ASSHGTVHYGYT
-,TRBV5-1,-,ASSLKAAGAQY
-,TRBV6-5,once,ASSRRTGTDTQY
TRBD2,TRBV9,-,ASSVEGLAGRVGYEQF
-,TRBV4-1,-,ASSQEKQSSYEQY
TRBD2,TRBV29-1,-,SVELAGVLYNEQF
-,TRBV28,-,AATAADGFSQY
-,TRBV6-1,-,ASSDLGNPAYNEQF